These 5 T cell receptor beta chains share one sample of origin, sequenced in a study of shared clonotypes between healthy human individuals. Assay used: immunoSEQ multiplex PCR; TCRdb lists only in-frame clones, some missing. This sample carries hundreds of thousands of clones, 60% to 85% of them seen once, and the ten largest clones take roughly 13%. The specimen sequenced was PBMCs. The receptor source for this set is a woman between 40 and 50 years old in good health. Some clones in this sample may be carry-over from other donors' samples.

As DNA, the CDR3 is TGCGCCAGCAGCCCTCGGCGGGACAGTTACACCGGGGAGCTGTTTTTT. Its translation: CASSPRRDSYTGELFF. The chain links TRBV5-1 to TRBJ2-2; a possible D gene is TRBD1 (7 bases). The germline V gene has CDR1 SGHRS and CDR2 YFSETQ. The CDR3 length is 16 residues. Trimming cost V 4 bases and J 3 bases, with 16 bases left between them.

This clone occurred a few times. V gene TRBV6-6 combines with J gene TRBJ2-1; D might be TRBD1 (5 bases). Germline loops: CDR1 MNHNY, CDR2 SVGAGI (reference sequence). The V end was cut by 6 bases, the J end by 10 bases, with 13 bases between. The CDR3 runs to 12 residues. The CDR3 region is CASSPADREQFF. CDR3 in DNA: TGTGCCAGCAGCCCGGCCGACAGAGAGCAGTTCTTC.

This clone was found a few times. The rearrangement joins TRBV19 to TRBJ1-1, with D tentatively TRBD1 (5 bases). The CDR3 spans 13 residues. Germline V gives CDR1 LNHDA, CDR2 SQIVND (reference sequence). Trimming took 5 bases from V and 3 from J, leaving 10 bases between them. CDR3 DNA: TGTGCCAGTAGTGGGACGAGAGACACTGAAGCTTTCTTT. It codes for CASSGTRDTEAFF.

The J gene is TRBJ2-7, the V gene TRBV2, with TRBD1 as a possible D gene (6 bases). Trimming left V 6 bases short and J 3 bases short, with 9 bases between. Per germline, CDR1 SNHLY and CDR2 FYNNEI. The CDR3 sequence is 12 residues long. CDR3 loop: CASRGQNYEQYF. CDR3 DNA sequence: TGTGCCAGCAGAGGACAGAACTACGAGCAGTACTTC.

The V call is TRBV11-3, the J call TRBJ2-3; 8 bases agree with TRBD2. The CDR3 runs to 15 residues. V lost 8 bases to trimming and J lost 3 bases; unmatched junction nucleotides: 10. Germline V CDR1 and CDR2: SGHNT, YENEEA. This CDR3 is CASGASGGPTDTQYF. In DNA form, the CDR3 reads TGTGCCAGCGGTGCATCGGGAGGGCCGACAGATACGCAGTATTTT.